Listed below are T cell receptor beta chains from one sample, sequenced in a study of blood T cell repertoires in COVID-19. The protocol was immunoSEQ multiplex PCR, while the TCRdb copy is restricted to in-frame clones and leaves out a portion. The repertoire holds some 83,000 clones, with roughly 84% as singletons. Sequenced material: peripheral blood. These receptors were taken from a man aged 50 to 60 with acute or convalescent COVID-19. CDR3s include the opening cysteine and the closing phenylalanine or tryptophan. D genes are given only for firm matches.

d_call	v_call	j_call	cdr3_nt	cdr3_aa
-	TRBV30	TRBJ1-1	TGTGCCTGGAGTGTAGGGGACACCCTCGCCGCTTTCTTT	CAWSVGDTLAAFF
TRBD2	TRBV5-1	TRBJ2-1	TGCGCCAGCAGCTTGAAGGCTAGCGGGGGGCTCTCCTACAATGAGCAGTTCTTC	CASSLKASGGLSYNEQFF
-	TRBV7-3	TRBJ2-5	TGTGCCAGCAGCTTGGCCGGAGTTCCACAAGAGACCCAGTACTTC	CASSLAGVPQETQYF
TRBD2	TRBV11-2	TRBJ2-1	TGTGCCAGCAGCTTAAGCGGGGGTCCCCAGTTCTTC	CASSLSGGPQFF
TRBD2	TRBV29-1	TRBJ2-7	TGCAGCGTCGGACTAGCGGGAGACTCGGAGCAGTACTTC	CSVGLAGDSEQYF
-	TRBV7-6	TRBJ2-3	TGTGCCAGCAGCTCATCCTTAGTGAATACGCAGTATTTT	CASSSSLVNTQYF
TRBD1	TRBV6-2/TRBV6-3	TRBJ2-1	TGTGCCAGCACCCCCAGGGGGCTGTACAATGAGCAGTTCTTC	CASTPRGLYNEQFF
-	TRBV11-2	TRBJ2-1	TGTGCCAGCAGCTTCCAGGGGTTAGCCGCGAATGAGCAGTTCTTC	CASSFQGLAANEQFF
TRBD1	TRBV6-5	TRBJ1-2	TGTGCCAGCGGGACAGGGAGAGGGGAACGGGGTGGCTACACCTTC	CASGTGRGERGGYTF
-	TRBV19	TRBJ2-7	TGTGCCAGTAGTATAGGTCCCTCCCCGTCCTACGAGCAGTACTTC	CASSIGPSPSYEQYF
-	TRBV7-9	TRBJ2-1	TGTGCCGTAACAGGGAGCTCCTACAATGAGCAGTTCTTC	CAVTGSSYNEQFF
-	TRBV19	TRBJ2-7	TGTGCCAGTAGTGCCGGCGCGGGGAGCTCCTACGAGCAGTACTTC	CASSAGAGSSYEQYF
-	TRBV15	TRBJ1-6	TGTGCCACCAGCAGAGATCCCCGGGGGGGTTCACCCCTCCACTTT	CATSRDPRGGSPLHF
-	TRBV7-9	TRBJ1-1	TGTGCCAGCAGCTTATTAATTGGGCTGACAAACACTGAAGCTTTCTTT	CASSLLIGLTNTEAFF
TRBD1	TRBV5-5	TRBJ2-7	TGTGCCAGCAGCTTCCTCGGACAGGACGGTTCCTACGAGCAGTACTTC	CASSFLGQDGSYEQYF